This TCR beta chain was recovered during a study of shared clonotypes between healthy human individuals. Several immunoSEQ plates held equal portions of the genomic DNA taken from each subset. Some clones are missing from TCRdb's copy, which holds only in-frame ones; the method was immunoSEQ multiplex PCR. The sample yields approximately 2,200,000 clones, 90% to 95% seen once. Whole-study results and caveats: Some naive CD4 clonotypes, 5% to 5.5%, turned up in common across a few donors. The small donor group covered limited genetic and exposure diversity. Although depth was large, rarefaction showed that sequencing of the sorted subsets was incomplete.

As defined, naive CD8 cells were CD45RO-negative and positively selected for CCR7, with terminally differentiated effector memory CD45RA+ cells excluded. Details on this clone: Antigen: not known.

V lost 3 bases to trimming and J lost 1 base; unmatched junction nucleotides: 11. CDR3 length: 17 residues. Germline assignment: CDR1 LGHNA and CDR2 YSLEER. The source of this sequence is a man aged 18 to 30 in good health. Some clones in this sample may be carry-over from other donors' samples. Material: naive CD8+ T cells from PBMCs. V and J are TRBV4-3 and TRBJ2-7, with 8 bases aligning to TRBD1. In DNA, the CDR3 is TGCGCCAGCAGCCAGGCCCCGGCACAGGGGGTTTCCTACGAGCAGTACTTC. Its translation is CASSQAPAQGVSYEQYF.